These 10 T cell receptor beta chains were all obtained from the same sample, sequenced in a study of OX40 agonist ivuxolimab in advanced cancers. The assay was immunoSEQ multiplex PCR, and TCRdb's table has in-frame clones only and misses some. The repertoire holds some 100,000 clones, with under 90% as singletons. The sequencing here drew on CD4+ or CD8+ T cells sorted from blood, taken in a trial of the OX40 agonist ivuxolimab. These receptors were collected from an adult with an advanced solid tumor such as melanoma, head and neck, liver or kidney cancer.

The chain recombines TRBV4-2 with TRBJ1-4, with D hard to call. The CDR3 spans 15 residues. CDR1 and CDR2 from the germline V gene are LGHNA and YNFKEQ. Trimming took off 5 bases at V and 0 bases at J, with 10 bases between the two ends. The CDR3 here is CASSGKTSTNEKLFF. CDR3 nucleotide sequence: TGTGCCAGCAGCGGAAAGACATCAACTAATGAAAAACTGTTTTTT.

The CDR3 spells CATQNGGREGGYTF. In DNA, the CDR3 is TGTGCCACCCAAAACGGCGGCAGGGAGGGCGGCTACACCTTC. The chain couples TRBV19 to TRBJ1-2; possibly TRBD1 for D (5 bases). The CDR3 contains 14 residues. Germline CDR1 reads LNHDA; CDR2 reads SQIVND (reference sequence). Trimming cost V 10 bases and J 8 bases, with 23 bases left between them.

This clone was detected only a few times. V gene TRBV6-5 combines with J gene TRBJ1-6; 11 bases line up with TRBD1. V lost 5 bases to trimming and J lost 9 bases; unmatched junction nucleotides: 6. The CDR3 is 15 residues long. Germline assignment: CDR1 MNHEY and CDR2 SVGAGI. CDR3 amino acids: CASSPGTGGSSPLHF. CDR3 nucleotides: TGTGCCAGCAGTCCAGGGACAGGGGGGAGTTCACCCCTCCACTTT.

The chain combines TRBV4-1 with TRBJ1-2, with 8 bases aligning to TRBD1. Per germline, CDR1 MGHRA and CDR2 YSYEKL. With 3 bases clipped from V and 3 bases from J, the junction kept 9 bases outside the gene matches. The CDR3 consists of 16 residues. The CDR3 nucleotides are TGCGCCAGCAGCCATGTGCAGGGGGCGAGGGACTATGGCTACACCTTC. This gives the protein CASSHVQGARDYGYTF.

This clone was seen only once. The CDR3 nucleotides read TGCGCCAGCAGCGGAACTAGCGGGACCTACAATGAGCAGTTCTTC. Translating it yields CASSGTSGTYNEQFF. The chain couples TRBV5-1 to TRBJ2-1; 10 bases map to TRBD2. V was pared by 4 bases and J by 2 bases, with 3 bases of the junction left unmatched. The germline gives CDR1 SGHRS, CDR2 YFSETQ. This CDR3 is built from 15 residues.

This clone has only one observation. The chain has TRBV19 and TRBJ1-1, with a possible D match to TRBD1 (6 bases). The V and J ends lost 3 bases and 0 bases respectively, with 11 bases between them. From germline, CDR1 is LNHDA and CDR2 SQIVND (reference sequence). The length of the CDR3 is 15 residues. The CDR3 DNA is TGTGCCAGTAGTATGGGGGCAGGGATGAACACTGAAGCTTTCTTT. Its translation: CASSMGAGMNTEAFF.

This clone appeared once. V usage is TRBV5-4 and J usage is TRBJ1-1; D unclear. The CDR3 has 14 amino acids. V dropped 0 bases and J dropped 5 bases, with 11 bases sitting between them. CDR1 is SGHNT, CDR2 YYREEE, per germline (reference sequence). The CDR3 bases are TGTGCCAGCAGCTTGGATTGGGCGGGGACTGAAGCTTTCTTT. It specifies CASSLDWAGTEAFF.

CDR3 coding DNA: TGTGCCAGCAGCTTTTTAGGGCGGGGAGAAACTGAAGCTTTCTTT. This codes for CASSFLGRGETEAFF. The chain has TRBV5-6 and TRBJ1-1, with D hard to call. The CDR3 consists of 15 residues. V was shortened by 2 bases and J by 5 bases, with 16 bases between the two germline ends. Germline CDR1 is SGHDT and CDR2 is YYEEEE.

The V gene is TRBV19, the J gene TRBJ1-6, with D tentatively TRBD1 (5 bases). The CDR3 runs 12 residues. Germline values: CDR1 LNHDA, CDR2 SQIVND (reference sequence). Trimming stripped 3 bases from V and 8 bases from J, with 5 bases between. This CDR3 reads CASSMGDSPLHF. DNA of the CDR3: TGTGCCAGTAGTATGGGGGATTCACCCCTCCACTTT.

This clone came up once. The chain combines TRBV4-2 with TRBJ2-2; a weak D match, TRBD2 (7 bases). The CDR3 is 15 residues long. Per the germline V gene, CDR1 is LGHNA and CDR2 is YNFKEQ. V lost 1 base and J lost 9, with 15 bases in between. The CDR3 coding sequence is TGTGCCAGCAGCCAAGTAAGGGGGGGGCTCTGGGAGCTGTTTTTT. Translation: CASSQVRGGLWELFF.